This record concerns one TCR beta chain sequence. Antigen unknown. TCRdb's copy holds only in-frame clones and misses some; the assay was immunoSEQ multiplex PCR. The table lists some 85,000 clones, around 96% of them singletons. The data are from a study of cytomegalovirus exposure and HLA in healthy donors. Donors were drawn from the approximately 110-subject validation cohort, separate from the approximately 680-subject first cohort. The study, taken as a whole, reports: Many donors shared some public TCRs, even though most TCR sequences were rare. Some TCR beta chains (around 180 of them) were listed as cytomegalovirus-associated. The classifier, whose performance was assessed in both the original and validation cohorts, reportedly diagnosed cytomegalovirus status with high specificity and sensitivity.

The material sequenced was PBMCs. The sequence was obtained from a woman between 18 and 29 years old in good health and CMV-seronegative.

This CDR3 reads CASSSPPMAAGGVDTQYF. The DNA for the CDR3 is TGTGCCAGCAGCTCCCCCCCGATGGCCGCGGGAGGGGTAGATACGCAGTATTTT. The V gene is TRBV7-8, the J gene TRBJ2-3; the match to TRBD2 covers 9 bases. V shed 4 bases, J shed 5 bases, and the junction held 16 bases outside the gene matches. Germline loops: CDR1 SGHVS, CDR2 FQNEAQ. The CDR3 loop spans 18 amino acids.